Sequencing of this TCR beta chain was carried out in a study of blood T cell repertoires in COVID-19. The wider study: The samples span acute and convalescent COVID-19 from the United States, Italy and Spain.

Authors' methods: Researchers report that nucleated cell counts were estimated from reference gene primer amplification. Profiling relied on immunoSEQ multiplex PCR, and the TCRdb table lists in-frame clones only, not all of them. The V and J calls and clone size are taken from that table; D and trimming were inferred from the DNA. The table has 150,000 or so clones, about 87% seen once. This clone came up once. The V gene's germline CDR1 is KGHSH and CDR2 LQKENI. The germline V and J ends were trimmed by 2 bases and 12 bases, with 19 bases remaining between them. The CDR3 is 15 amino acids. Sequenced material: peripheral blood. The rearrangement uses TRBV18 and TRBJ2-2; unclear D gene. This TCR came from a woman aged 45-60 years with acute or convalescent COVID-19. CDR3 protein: CASSPITDRTKKLFF. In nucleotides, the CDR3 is TGTGCCAGCTCACCAATCACAGACCGAACCAAGAAGCTGTTTTTT.